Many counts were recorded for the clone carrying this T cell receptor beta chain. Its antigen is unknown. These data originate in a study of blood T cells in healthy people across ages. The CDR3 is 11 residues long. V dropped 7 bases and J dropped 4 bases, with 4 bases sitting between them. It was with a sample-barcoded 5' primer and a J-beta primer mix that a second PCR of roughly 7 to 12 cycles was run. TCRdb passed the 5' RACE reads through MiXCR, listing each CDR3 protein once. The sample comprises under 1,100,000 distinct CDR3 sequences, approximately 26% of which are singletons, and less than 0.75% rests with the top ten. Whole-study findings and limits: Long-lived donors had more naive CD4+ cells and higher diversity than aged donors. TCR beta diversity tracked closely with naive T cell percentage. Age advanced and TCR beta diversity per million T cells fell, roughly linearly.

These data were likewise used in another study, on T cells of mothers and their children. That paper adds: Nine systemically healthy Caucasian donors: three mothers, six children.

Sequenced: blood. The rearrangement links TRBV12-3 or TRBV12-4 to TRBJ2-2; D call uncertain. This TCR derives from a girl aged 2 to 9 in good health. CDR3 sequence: CASTTTGELFF. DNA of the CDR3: TGTGCCAGCACTACCACCGGGGAGCTGTTTTTT.